These T cell receptor beta chains were read from a single sample in a study of radiation and T cells in renal cell carcinoma. Using immunoSEQ multiplex PCR, the repertoire was profiled, and TCRdb retains in-frame clones only, with some absent. The table includes about 18,000 clones, about 54% detected once. Specimen: tumor tissue, collected from a patient whose treatment included radiotherapy and nephrectomy. The source of these receptors is a man aged 50 to 60 with renal cell carcinoma. Both conserved end residues are part of each CDR3. Each record gives: V gene, D gene, J gene, clone size, CDR3 DNA, CDR3 protein. D genes are given only for firm matches. The listing skips clone size in some rows; elsewhere it reads once, few, many or a size class.

>TRBV6-1|TRBD1|TRBJ1-6|.
TGTGCCAGCAGTGGGACAGGGATCGCTTCACCCCTCCACTTT
CASSGTGIASPLHF
>TRBV18|TRBD2|TRBJ2-1|.
TGTGCCAGCTCACTCCCGCAACTAGCGAGCCGATACAATGAGCAGTTCTTC
CASSLPQLASRYNEQFF
>TRBV4-1|.|TRBJ2-7|.
TGCGCCAGCAGCCAAGCACCCTTGACAGGCTTCGAGCAGTACTTC
CASSQAPLTGFEQYF
>TRBV13|TRBD1|TRBJ2-7|.
TGTGCCAGCAGCCTTTACAGGGGAGCTTACGAGCAGTACTTC
CASSLYRGAYEQYF
>TRBV7-8|.|TRBJ2-3|.
TGTGCCAGCAGCCCCAAAAGGGACTCATCCACAGATACGCAGTATTTT
CASSPKRDSSTDTQYF
>TRBV5-1|.|TRBJ2-3|.
TGCGCCAGCAGCTTGGAGACCACGGATACGCAGTATTTT
CASSLETTDTQYF
>TRBV4-1|TRBD2|TRBJ2-2|medium-sized
TGCGCCAGCAGCGTTAGCGGGGGGACAAGCGGGGAGCTGTTTTTT
CASSVSGGTSGELFF
>TRBV11-1|TRBD1|TRBJ1-6|.
TGTGCCACCTCCAGGACAGGGAATAATTCACCCCTCCACTTT
CATSRTGNNSPLHF
>TRBV14|TRBD2|TRBJ2-2|.
TGTGCCAGCAGCCAACTAGCGGGGATCACCGGGGAGCTGTTTTTT
CASSQLAGITGELFF
>TRBV7-2|TRBD2|TRBJ2-7|.
TGTGCCAGCAGCTTAGTCGGACTAGCGGGGGGATCAGGCGAGCAGTACTTC
CASSLVGLAGGSGEQYF
>TRBV30|TRBD1|TRBJ2-7|.
TGTGCCTGGGGACAGGGGGCGGACGAGCAGTACTTC
CAWGQGADEQYF
>TRBV10-2|.|TRBJ2-7|.
TGCGCCAGCAGTCCGGGACTCCACTCCTACGAGCAGTACTTC
CASSPGLHSYEQYF
>TRBV28|.|TRBJ2-7|.
TGTGCCAGCTCTAATGTGTACGAGCAGTACTTC
CASSNVYEQYF
>TRBV10-3|.|TRBJ1-1|.
TGTGCCGTCCAGATCGGGACCAACACTGAAGCTTTCTTT
CAVQIGTNTEAFF
>TRBV28|TRBD2|TRBJ2-7|medium-sized
TGTGCCAGCAGCCGGACTAGCGGAGGGACCTACGAGCAGTACTTC
CASSRTSGGTYEQYF
>TRBV19|TRBD1|TRBJ2-5|.
TGTGCCAGTAGGGAGACAGGGGAAGAGACCCAGTACTTC
CASRETGEETQYF
>TRBV6-6|TRBD1|TRBJ1-4|few
TGTGCCAGCAGTTCGACAGGGGGAAATGAAAAACTGTTTTTT
CASSSTGGNEKLFF
>TRBV2|.|TRBJ1-1|.
TGTGCCAGCAGCTACGGGGCTGAAGCTTTCTTT
CASSYGAEAFF
>TRBV5-1|.|TRBJ2-5|.
TGCGCCAGCAGCTTATCGGGGGCGCGAGAGACCCAGTACTTC
CASSLSGARETQYF
>TRBV2|TRBD1|TRBJ2-5|.
TGTGCCAGCAGTGCGGACAGGGGAGGAGAAGAGACCCAGTACTTC
CASSADRGGEETQYF
>TRBV6-1|TRBD2|TRBJ2-2|few
TGTGCCAGCAGTGCCCTGGGACGGGAGGGGTCCGGGGAGCTGTTTTTT
CASSALGREGSGELFF
>TRBV5-6|.|TRBJ2-6|.
TGTGCCAGCAGCCCTGGGGGGGCCAACGTCCTGACTTTC
CASSPGGANVLTF
>TRBV15|.|TRBJ2-2|.
TGTGCCACCAGCAGCGGGGACTTCTCGAACACCGGGGAGCTGTTTTTT
CATSSGDFSNTGELFF
>TRBV19|.|TRBJ1-1|.
TGTGCCAGTAGTATAGACAGGGCCACTGAAGCTTTCTTT
CASSIDRATEAFF
>TRBV11-1|.|TRBJ2-2|.
TGTGCCAGCACCGGGGGATCCGGGGAGCTGTTTTTT
CASTGGSGELFF
>TRBV7-2|.|TRBJ2-7|once
TGTGCCAGCAGCTTATGGGCACGCAACTGGGAAGACCACGAGCAGTACTTC
CASSLWARNWEDHEQYF
>TRBV6-4|.|TRBJ1-2|.
TGTGCCAGCAGTGAGTTCGGGAACTATGGCTACACCTTC
CASSEFGNYGYTF
>TRBV12-5|TRBD1|TRBJ1-4|.
TGTGCTAGTGGTATCAGGACAGGGAACGATGAAAAACTGTTTTTT
CASGIRTGNDEKLFF
>TRBV18|TRBD1|TRBJ2-7|.
TGTGCCAGCTCACCAAGGACAGGGCTACACGAGCAGTACTTC
CASSPRTGLHEQYF
>TRBV2|TRBD1|TRBJ1-2|few
TGTGCCAGCAGTGCCACGGGACAGAGCTATGGCTACACCTTC
CASSATGQSYGYTF
>TRBV6-6|.|TRBJ1-5|few
TGTGCCAGCAGCCTCCTGTCCAGGGGTAGCAATCAGCCCCAGCATTTT
CASSLLSRGSNQPQHF
>TRBV18|.|TRBJ1-1|few
TGTGCCAGCTCACCGCGGGTTCACGATACTGAAGCTTTCTTT
CASSPRVHDTEAFF
>TRBV5-4|.|TRBJ2-3|.
TGTGCCAGCAGCCGGACGGAGGGCCGCGCAGATACGCAGTATTTT
CASSRTEGRADTQYF
>TRBV5-5|.|TRBJ1-6|.
TGTGCCAGCAGCCCATGGACAGATTCACCCCTCCACTTT
CASSPWTDSPLHF
>TRBV2|.|TRBJ1-4|few
TGTGCCAGCAGAGTGACAGGTTTGGAAAAACTGTTTTTT
CASRVTGLEKLFF
>TRBV19|TRBD1|TRBJ2-7|.
TGTGCCAGTAGTATTATGGGACAGGGGTCGACCTACGAGCAGTACTTC
CASSIMGQGSTYEQYF
>TRBV9|.|TRBJ2-3|.
TGTGCCAGCAGCCTCCTGAGCGAGGCGGATACGCAGTATTTT
CASSLLSEADTQYF
>TRBV2|.|TRBJ2-2|once
TGTGCCAGCAACAAGGACTATAGTGGAACCGGGGAGCTGTTTTTT
CASNKDYSGTGELFF
>TRBV7-3|.|TRBJ1-1|.
TGTGCCAGCAGCTTAACTGCAGGGAAGGGGGACATGAACACTGAAGCTTTCTTT
CASSLTAGKGDMNTEAFF
>TRBV7-9|TRBD1|TRBJ1-1|.
TGTGCCAGCAGCCAGAGGGACAGACCTCAGGTTTTCTTT
CASSQRDRPQVFF
>TRBV2|.|TRBJ2-7|.
TGTGCCAGCACCTTGACAGGCCACGAGCAGTACTTC
CASTLTGHEQYF
>TRBV10-2|TRBD2|TRBJ2-1|.
TGCGCCAGCAGCACTAGCGGGGGGTACAATGAGCAGTTCTTC
CASSTSGGYNEQFF
>TRBV2|TRBD2|TRBJ2-3|.
TGTGCCAGCAGGGACTGGGACTACACAGATACGCAGTATTTT
CASRDWDYTDTQYF
>TRBV2|TRBD1|TRBJ2-1|.
TGTGCCAGCGTCCCCCTCGGGGACAGATCCTACAATGAGCAGTTCTTC
CASVPLGDRSYNEQFF
>TRBV6-7|TRBD1|TRBJ1-1|medium-sized
TGTGCCAGCAGTTACGGACCCAGGCAGGGGGACACTGAAGCTTTCTTT
CASSYGPRQGDTEAFF
>TRBV7-2|TRBD2|TRBJ2-7|.
TGTGCCAGCAGCTTTGGACTAGCGGGGGGGAACTCCTACGAGCAGTACTTC
CASSFGLAGGNSYEQYF
>TRBV7-9|.|TRBJ1-1|.
TGTGCCAGCAGCCTACGCTTTAAGGGGGACACTGAAGCTTTCTTT
CASSLRFKGDTEAFF
>TRBV28|.|TRBJ1-5|.
TGTGCCAGCAGCTCATCCCCCCCCCAGCCCCAGCATTTT
CASSSSPPQPQHF